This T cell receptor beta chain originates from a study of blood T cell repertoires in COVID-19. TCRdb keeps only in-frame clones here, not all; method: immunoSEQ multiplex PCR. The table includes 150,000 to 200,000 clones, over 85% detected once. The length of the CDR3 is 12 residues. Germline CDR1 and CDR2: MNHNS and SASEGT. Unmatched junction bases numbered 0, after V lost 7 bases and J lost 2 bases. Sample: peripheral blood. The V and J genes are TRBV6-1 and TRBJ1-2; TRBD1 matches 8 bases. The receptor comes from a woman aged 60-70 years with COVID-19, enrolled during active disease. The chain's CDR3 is CASTGGNYGYTF. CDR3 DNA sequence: TGTGCCAGCACAGGGGGCAACTATGGCTACACCTTC.